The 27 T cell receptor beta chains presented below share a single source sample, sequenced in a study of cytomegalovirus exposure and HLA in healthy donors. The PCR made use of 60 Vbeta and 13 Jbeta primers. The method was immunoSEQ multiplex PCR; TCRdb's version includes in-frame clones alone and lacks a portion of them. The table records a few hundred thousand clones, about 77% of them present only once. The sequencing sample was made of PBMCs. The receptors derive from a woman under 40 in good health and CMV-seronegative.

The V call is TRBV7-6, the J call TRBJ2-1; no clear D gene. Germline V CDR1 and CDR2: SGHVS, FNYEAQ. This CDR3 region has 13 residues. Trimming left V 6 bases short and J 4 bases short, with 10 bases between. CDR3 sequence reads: CASSQTEYNEQFF. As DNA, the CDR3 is TGTGCCAGCAGTCAAACGGAGTACAATGAGCAGTTCTTC. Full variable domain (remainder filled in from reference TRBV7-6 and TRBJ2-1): GAGVSQSPRYKVTKRGQDVALRCDPISGHVSLYWYRQALGQGPEFLTYFNYEAQQDKSGLPNDRFSAERPEGSISTLTIQRTEQRDSAMYRCASSQTEYNEQFFGPGTRLTVL.

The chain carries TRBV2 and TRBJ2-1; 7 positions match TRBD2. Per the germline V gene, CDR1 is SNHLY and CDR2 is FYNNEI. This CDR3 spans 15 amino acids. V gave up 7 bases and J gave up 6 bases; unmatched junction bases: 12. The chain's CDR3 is CASIDFGAGVNEQFF. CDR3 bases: TGTGCCAGCATTGATTTTGGGGCGGGGGTCAATGAGCAGTTCTTC.

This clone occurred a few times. CDR3: CASRGGTRGYNEQFF. Written as DNA, the CDR3 is TGTGCCAGCAGGGGAGGGACTAGGGGATACAATGAGCAGTTCTTC. The V gene is TRBV7-9, the J gene TRBJ2-1; TRBD2 agrees at 8 bases. The germline gives CDR1 SEHNR, CDR2 FQNEAQ (reference sequence). The J segment lost 4 bases and the V segment lost 6 bases, leaving 8 bases of the junction unmatched. The CDR3 totals 15 residues.

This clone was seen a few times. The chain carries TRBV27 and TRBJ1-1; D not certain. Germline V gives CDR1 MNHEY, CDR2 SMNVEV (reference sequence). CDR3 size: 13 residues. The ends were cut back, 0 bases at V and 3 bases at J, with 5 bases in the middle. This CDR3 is CASSLSMYTEAFF. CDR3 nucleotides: TGTGCCAGCAGTTTATCTATGTACACTGAAGCTTTCTTT.

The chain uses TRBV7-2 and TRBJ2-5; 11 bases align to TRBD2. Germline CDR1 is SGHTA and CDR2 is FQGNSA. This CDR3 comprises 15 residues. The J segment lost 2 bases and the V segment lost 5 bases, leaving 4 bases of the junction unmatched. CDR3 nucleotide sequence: TGTGCCAGCAGCGCGGGGACTAGCGGACAAGAGACCCAGTACTTC. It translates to CASSAGTSGQETQYF.

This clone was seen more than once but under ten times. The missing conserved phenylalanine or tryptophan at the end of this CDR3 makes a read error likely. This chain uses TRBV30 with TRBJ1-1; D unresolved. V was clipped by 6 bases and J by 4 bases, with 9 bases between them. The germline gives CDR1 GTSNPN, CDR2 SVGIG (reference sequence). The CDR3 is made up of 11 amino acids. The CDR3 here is CACERTTEAFL. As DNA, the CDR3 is TGTGCCTGCGAAAGAACCACTGAAGCTTTCTTG.

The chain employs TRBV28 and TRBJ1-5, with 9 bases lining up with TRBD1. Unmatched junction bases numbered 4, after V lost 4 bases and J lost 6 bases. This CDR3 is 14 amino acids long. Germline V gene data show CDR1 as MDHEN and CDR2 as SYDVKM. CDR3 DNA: TGTGCCAGCAGTTCCGGGACAGGGACTCAGCCCCAGCATTTT. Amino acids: CASSSGTGTQPQHF.

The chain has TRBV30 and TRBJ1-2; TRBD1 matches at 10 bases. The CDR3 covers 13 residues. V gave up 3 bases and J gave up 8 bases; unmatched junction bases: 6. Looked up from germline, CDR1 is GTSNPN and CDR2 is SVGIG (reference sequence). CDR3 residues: CAWRDRGRGGYTF. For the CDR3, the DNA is TGTGCCTGGAGAGACAGGGGGCGTGGGGGCTACACCTTC.

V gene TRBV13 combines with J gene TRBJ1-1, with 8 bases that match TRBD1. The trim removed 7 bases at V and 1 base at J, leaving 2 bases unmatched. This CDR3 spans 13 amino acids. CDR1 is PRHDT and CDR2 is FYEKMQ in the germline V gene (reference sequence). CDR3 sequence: CASKQGANTEAFF. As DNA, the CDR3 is TGTGCCAGCAAGCAGGGGGCGAACACTGAAGCTTTCTTT.

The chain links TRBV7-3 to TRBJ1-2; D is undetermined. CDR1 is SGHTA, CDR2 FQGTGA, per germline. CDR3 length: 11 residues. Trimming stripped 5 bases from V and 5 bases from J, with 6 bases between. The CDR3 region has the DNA TGTGCCAGCAGCCCCAGGTATGGCTACACCTTC. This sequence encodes CASSPRYGYTF.

DNA for the CDR3: TGTGCCTGGACCGCCGGGACTAGCAGCACAGATACGCAGTATTTT. This sequence encodes CAWTAGTSSTDTQYF. V usage is TRBV30 and J usage is TRBJ2-3; the match to TRBD2 covers 9 bases. The length of the CDR3 is 15 residues. CDR1 and CDR2 from the germline V gene are GTSNPN and SVGIG (reference sequence). Unmatched junction bases numbered 5, after V lost 4 bases and J lost 0 bases. The whole variable domain, filled in from reference TRBV30 and TRBJ2-3, reads SQTIHQWPATLVQPVGSPLSLECTVEGTSNPNLYWYRQAAGRGLQLLFYSVGIGQISSEVPQNLSASRPQDRQFILSSKKLLLSDSGFYLCAWTAGTSSTDTQYFGPGTRLTVL.

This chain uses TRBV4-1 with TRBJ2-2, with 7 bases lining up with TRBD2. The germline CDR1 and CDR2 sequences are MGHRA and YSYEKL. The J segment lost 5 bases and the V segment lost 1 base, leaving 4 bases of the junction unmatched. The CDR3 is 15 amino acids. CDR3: CASSQGGRGTGELFF. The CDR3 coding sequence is TGCGCCAGCAGCCAAGGCGGGAGAGGGACCGGGGAGCTGTTTTTT.

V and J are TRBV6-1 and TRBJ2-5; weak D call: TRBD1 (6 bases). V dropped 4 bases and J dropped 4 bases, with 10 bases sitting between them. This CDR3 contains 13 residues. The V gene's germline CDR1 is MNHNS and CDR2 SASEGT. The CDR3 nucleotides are TGTGCCAGCAGTGCCACACAGGGAGAGACCCAGTACTTC. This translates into CASSATQGETQYF.

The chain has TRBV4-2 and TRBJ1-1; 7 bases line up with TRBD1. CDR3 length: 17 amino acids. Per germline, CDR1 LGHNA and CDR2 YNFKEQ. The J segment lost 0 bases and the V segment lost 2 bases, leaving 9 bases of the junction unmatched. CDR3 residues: CASSQRMGQLMNTEAFF. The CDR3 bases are TGTGCCAGCAGCCAACGCATGGGACAGCTGATGAACACTGAAGCTTTCTTT.

The DNA for the CDR3 is TGTGCCAGCAGCGGGACAGGGATGTCTGAAGCTTTCTTT. Translated: CASSGTGMSEAFF. The J gene is TRBJ1-1, the V gene TRBV6-5; 9 nucleotides match TRBD1. Unmatched junction bases numbered 5, after V lost 6 bases and J lost 6 bases. The CDR3 is made up of 13 amino acids. Germline lookup yields CDR1 MNHEY and CDR2 SVGAGI.

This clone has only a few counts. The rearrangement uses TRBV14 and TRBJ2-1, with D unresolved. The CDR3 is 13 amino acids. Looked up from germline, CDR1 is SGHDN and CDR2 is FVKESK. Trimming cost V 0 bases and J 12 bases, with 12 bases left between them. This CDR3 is CASSQDLHAVQFF. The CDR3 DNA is TGTGCCAGCAGCCAAGATCTCCACGCGGTGCAGTTCTTC.

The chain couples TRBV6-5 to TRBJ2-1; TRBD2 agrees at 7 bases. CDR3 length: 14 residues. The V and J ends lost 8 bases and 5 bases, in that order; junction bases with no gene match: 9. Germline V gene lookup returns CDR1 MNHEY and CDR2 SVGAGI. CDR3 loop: CASRGGSADNEQFF. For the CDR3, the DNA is TGTGCCAGCCGGGGCGGGAGTGCCGACAATGAGCAGTTCTTC.

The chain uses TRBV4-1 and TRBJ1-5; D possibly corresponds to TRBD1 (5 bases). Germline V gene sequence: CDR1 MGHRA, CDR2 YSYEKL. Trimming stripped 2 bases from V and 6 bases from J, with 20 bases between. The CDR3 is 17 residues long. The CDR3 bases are TGCGCCAGCAGCCAATCTATTGGACACTCGGGAGGTCAGCCCCAGCATTTT. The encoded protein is CASSQSIGHSGGQPQHF.

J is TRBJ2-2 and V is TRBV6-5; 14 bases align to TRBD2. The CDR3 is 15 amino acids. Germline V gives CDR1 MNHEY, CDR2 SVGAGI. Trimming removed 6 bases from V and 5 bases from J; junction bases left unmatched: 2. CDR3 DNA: TGTGCCAGCAGCAGGACTAGCGGGAGGACCGGGGAGCTGTTTTTT. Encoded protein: CASSRTSGRTGELFF.

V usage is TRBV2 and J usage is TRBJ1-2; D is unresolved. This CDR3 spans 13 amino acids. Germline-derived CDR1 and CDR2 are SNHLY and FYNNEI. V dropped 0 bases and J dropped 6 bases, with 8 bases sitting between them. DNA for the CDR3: TGTGCCAGCAGTGAAGCGAGGGCAGATGGCTACACCTTC. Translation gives CASSEARADGYTF.

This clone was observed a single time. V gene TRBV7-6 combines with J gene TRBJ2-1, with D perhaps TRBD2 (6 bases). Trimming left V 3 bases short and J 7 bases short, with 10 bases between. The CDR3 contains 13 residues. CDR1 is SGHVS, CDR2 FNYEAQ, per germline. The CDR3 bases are TGTGCCAGCAGCTTCGGGGACTGGAATGAGCAGTTCTTC. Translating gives CASSFGDWNEQFF.

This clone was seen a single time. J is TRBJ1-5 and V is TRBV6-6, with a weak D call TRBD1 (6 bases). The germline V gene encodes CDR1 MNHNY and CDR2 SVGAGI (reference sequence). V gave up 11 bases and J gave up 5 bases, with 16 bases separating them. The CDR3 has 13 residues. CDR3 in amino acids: CAARDKGYQPQHF. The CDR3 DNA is TGTGCCGCAAGGGACAAAGGGTATCAGCCCCAGCATTTT.

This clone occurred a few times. In nucleotides, the CDR3 is TGTGCCAGCAGCTTAAAGAGCCCAAACACTGAAGCTTTCTTT. This translates into CASSLKSPNTEAFF. The chain has TRBV7-2 and TRBJ1-1; D is uncertain. Germline V gene data show CDR1 as SGHTA and CDR2 as FQGNSA. The V gene lost 2 bases and the J gene lost 2 bases, with 9 bases spanning the gap. CDR3 length: 14 amino acids.

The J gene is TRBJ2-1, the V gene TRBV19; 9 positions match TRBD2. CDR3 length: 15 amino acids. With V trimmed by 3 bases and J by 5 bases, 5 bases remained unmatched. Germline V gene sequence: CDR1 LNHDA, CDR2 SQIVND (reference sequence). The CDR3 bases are TGTGCCAGTAGTATTTGGAGCGGGAGGCACAATGAGCAGTTCTTC. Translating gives CASSIWSGRHNEQFF.

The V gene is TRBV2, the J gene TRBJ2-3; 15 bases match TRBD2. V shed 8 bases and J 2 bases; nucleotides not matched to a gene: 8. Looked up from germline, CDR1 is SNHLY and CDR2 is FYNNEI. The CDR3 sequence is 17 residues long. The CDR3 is CASGLGLAGGLTDTQYF. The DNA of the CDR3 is TGTGCCAGCGGCTTGGGACTAGCGGGGGGCCTCACAGATACGCAGTATTTT.

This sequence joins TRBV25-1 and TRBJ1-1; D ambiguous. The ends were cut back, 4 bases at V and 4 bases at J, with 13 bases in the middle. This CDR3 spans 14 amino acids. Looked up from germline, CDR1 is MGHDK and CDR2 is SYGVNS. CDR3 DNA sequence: TGTGCCAGCAGTGCAACATACGGGGTCACTGAAGCTTTCTTT. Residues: CASSATYGVTEAFF. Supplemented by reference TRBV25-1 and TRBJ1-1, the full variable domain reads EADIYQTPRYLVIGTGKKITLECSQTMGHDKMYWYQQDPGMELHLIHYSYGVNSTEKGDLSSESTVSRIRTEHFPLTLESARPSHTSQYLCASSATYGVTEAFFGQGTRLTVV.

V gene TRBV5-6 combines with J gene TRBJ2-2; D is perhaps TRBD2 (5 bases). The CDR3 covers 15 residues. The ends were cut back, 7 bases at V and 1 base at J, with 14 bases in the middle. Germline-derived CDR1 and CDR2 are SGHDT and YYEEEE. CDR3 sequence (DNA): TGTGCCAGCGGAGACGGGGTCTTGAACACCGGGGAGCTGTTTTTT. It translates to CASGDGVLNTGELFF.